This T cell receptor (beta chain) came from a study of tissue T cells after allogeneic stem cell transplantation. V lost 9 bases to trimming and J lost 6 bases, with 12 bases between them. This CDR3 contains 12 residues. Germline loops: CDR1 MNHEY, CDR2 SMNVEV (reference sequence). Generated by immunoSEQ multiplex PCR, the TCRdb table keeps only in-frame clones and is missing some. The sample consists of 4,000 to 5,000 clones, 55% to 75% of them appearing once. On this clone itself: The target antigen is unknown.

Overall study results and limits: Anatomically similar tissues had similar TCR repertoires within each patient.

The chain couples TRBV27 to TRBJ2-1; D is unclear. This material consisted of tissue from the esophagus, taken at autopsy. This sequence was found in a female donor at least 60 years old with lung cancer. As DNA, the CDR3 is TGTGCCAGTTCCCATGGGCTCAATGAGCAGTTCTTC. This translates into CASSHGLNEQFF.